The T cell receptor beta chain under discussion was sequenced for a study of blood T cell repertoires in COVID-19. Whole-study context: The United States, Italy and Spain were the sources of the acute and convalescent COVID-19 samples. T cells, B-cell-depleted T cells, or PBMCs supplied cDNA or gDNA.

V gave up 7 bases and J gave up 2 bases, with 11 bases separating them. Germline-derived CDR1 and CDR2 are MNHEY and SMNVEV (reference sequence). The CDR3 consists of 13 residues. In the original analysis: Amplified reference gene primers provided the basis for estimating nucleated cell counts. TCRdb keeps only in-frame clones here, not all; method: immunoSEQ multiplex PCR. The V and J calls and clone size are taken from that table; D and trimming were inferred from the DNA. The sample contains around 700,000 clones, about 90% of which appear only once. Sequences were obtained from peripheral blood. This clonotype was obtained from a woman between 18 and 29 years old with acute or convalescent COVID-19. The rearrangement uses TRBV27 and TRBJ1-2; D perhaps matches TRBD1 (6 bases). This CDR3 is CASTTTGNYGYTF. In DNA form, the CDR3 reads TGTGCCAGCACTACCACAGGGAACTATGGCTACACCTTC.